A single sample gave rise to the 8 T cell receptor beta chains below, sequenced in a study of lymphopenia after photon versus proton radiotherapy. TCRdb's table, derived via immunoSEQ multiplex PCR, lists solely in-frame clones and lacks some. The sample consists of about 62,000 clones, roughly 87% of them appearing once. The material sequenced was peripheral blood, taken from a patient treated with proton-based radiotherapy. The receptors here all came from a man aged 80 or over with esophageal cancer.

The V gene is TRBV16, the J gene TRBJ2-7, with D perhaps TRBD1 or TRBD2 (5 bases each). Germline CDR1 KGHSY, CDR2 FQNENV. This CDR3 has 15 residues. Trimming took 4 bases from V and 5 from J, leaving 18 bases between them. CDR3 sequence: CASSPWTGQGDEQYF. CDR3 sequence (DNA): TGTGCCAGCAGCCCCTGGACGGGGCAGGGAGACGAGCAGTACTTC.

This clone came up once. This chain joins TRBV7-8 and TRBJ2-1, with 10 bases lining up with TRBD2. The CDR3 spans 22 residues. Per the germline V gene, CDR1 is SGHVS and CDR2 is FQNEAQ. J was trimmed by 3 bases and V by 2 bases; bases with no gene match: 22. The CDR3 loop reads CASSLTLLPSPSSGSYYNEQFF. The CDR3 nucleotides are TGTGCCAGCAGCTTAACCCTCCTTCCCTCTCCTTCTAGCGGGAGTTACTACAATGAGCAGTTCTTC.

This chain links TRBV30 with TRBJ2-1; 12 nucleotides align to TRBD2. CDR1 and CDR2 (germline): GTSNPN, SVGIG (reference sequence). The ends lost 0 bases at V and 5 bases at J; junction bases unmatched: 2. This CDR3 comprises 15 residues. The CDR3 DNA reads TGTGCCTGGAGTGTAGGACTAGCGGGACACAATGAGCAGTTCTTC. Its translation: CAWSVGLAGHNEQFF.

This chain uses TRBV19 with TRBJ1-5, with no clear D. Trimming stripped 6 bases from V and 0 bases from J, with 12 bases between. This CDR3 is built from 15 residues. Germline loops: CDR1 LNHDA, CDR2 SQIVND (reference sequence). CDR3 sequence: CASRPWTDSNQPQHF. CDR3 coding DNA: TGTGCCAGTAGGCCCTGGACGGATAGCAATCAGCCCCAGCATTTT.

The V and J genes are TRBV6-5 and TRBJ2-1; 8 nucleotides align to TRBD2. CDR3 length: 15 amino acids. V lost 4 bases and J lost 5; bases outside the gene matches: 7. The germline gives CDR1 MNHEY, CDR2 SVGAGI. In DNA form, the CDR3 reads TGTGCCAGCAGTTTGCAAGCGGGGGAAAACAATGAGCAGTTCTTC. Amino acid sequence: CASSLQAGENNEQFF.

This clone has just one count. The rearrangement uses TRBV11-2 and TRBJ2-2, with a possible D match to TRBD2 (6 bases). The CDR3 length is 17 residues. Germline CDR1 is SGHAT and CDR2 is FQNNGV. The V and J ends lost 0 bases and 2 bases respectively, with 13 bases between them. In DNA, the CDR3 is TGTGCCAGCAGCTTAGACCGCGGGACTCCCAACACCGGGGAGCTGTTTTTT. Encoded protein: CASSLDRGTPNTGELFF.

This clone was detected only once. The chain uses TRBV7-9 and TRBJ1-2; D possibly corresponds to TRBD1 (5 bases). Germline-derived CDR1 and CDR2 are SEHNR and FQNEAQ (reference sequence). V dropped 5 bases and J dropped 3 bases, with 22 bases sitting between them. The CDR3 has 17 residues. The CDR3 DNA follows: TGTGCCAGCAGCACCCTGACAATAAGTGGGGCTGACTATGGCTACACCTTC. Its protein product is CASSTLTISGADYGYTF.

The chain links TRBV5-1 to TRBJ2-1; maybe TRBD1 (6 bases). The V gene lost 0 bases and the J gene lost 8 bases, with 18 bases spanning the gap. Germline V lookup: CDR1 SGHRS, CDR2 YFSETQ. The length of the CDR3 is 16 residues. DNA of the CDR3: TGCGCCAGCAGCTTGGCCTTACAGGGTAGTAGCGATGAGCAGTTCTTC. Protein: CASSLALQGSSDEQFF. The full variable domain, completed using reference TRBV5-1 and TRBJ2-1, is KAGVTQTPRYLIKTRGQQVTLSCSPISGHRSVSWYQQTPGQGLQFLFEYFSETQRNKGNFPGRFSGRQFSNSRSEMNVSTLELGDSALYLCASSLALQGSSDEQFFGPGTRLTVL.